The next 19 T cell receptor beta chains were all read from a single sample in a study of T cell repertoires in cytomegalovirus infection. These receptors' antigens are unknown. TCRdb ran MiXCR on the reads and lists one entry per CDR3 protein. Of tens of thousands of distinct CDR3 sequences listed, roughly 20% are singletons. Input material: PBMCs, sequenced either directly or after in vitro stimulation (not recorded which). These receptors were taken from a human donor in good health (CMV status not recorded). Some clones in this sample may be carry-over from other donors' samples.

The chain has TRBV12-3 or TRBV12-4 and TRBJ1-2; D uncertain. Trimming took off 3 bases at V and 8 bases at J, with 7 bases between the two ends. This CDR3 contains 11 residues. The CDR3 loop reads CASSFSAGYTF. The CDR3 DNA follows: TGTGCCAGCAGTTTTAGCGCAGGCTACACCTTC.

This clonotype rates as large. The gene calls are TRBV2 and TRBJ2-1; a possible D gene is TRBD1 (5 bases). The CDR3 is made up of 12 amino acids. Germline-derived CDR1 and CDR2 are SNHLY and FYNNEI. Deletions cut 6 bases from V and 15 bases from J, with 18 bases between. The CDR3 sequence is CASSQQAPRAFF. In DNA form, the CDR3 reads TGTGCCAGCAGCCAACAGGCCCCACGTGCGTTCTTC.

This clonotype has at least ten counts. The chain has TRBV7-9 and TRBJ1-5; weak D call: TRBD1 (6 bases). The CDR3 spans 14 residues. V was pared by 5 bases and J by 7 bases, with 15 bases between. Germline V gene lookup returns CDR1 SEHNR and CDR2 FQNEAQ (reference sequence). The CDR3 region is CASSRGGGPQPQHF. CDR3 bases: TGTGCCAGCAGCCGTGGGGGGGGCCCGCAGCCCCAGCATTTT. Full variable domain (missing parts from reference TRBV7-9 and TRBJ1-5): DTGVSQNPRHKITKRGQNVTFRCDPISEHNRLYWYRQTLGQGPEFLTYFQNEAQLEKSRLLSDRFSAERPKGSFSTLEIQRTEQGDSAMYLCASSRGGGPQPQHFGDGTRLSIL.

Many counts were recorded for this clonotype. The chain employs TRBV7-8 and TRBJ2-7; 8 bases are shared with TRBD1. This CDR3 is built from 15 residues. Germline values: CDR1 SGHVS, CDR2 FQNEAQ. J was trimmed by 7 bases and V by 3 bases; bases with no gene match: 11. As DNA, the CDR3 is TGTGCCAGCAGCTTTGGGCAGGGGGCAGCGAGGGAGCAGTACTTC. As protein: CASSFGQGAAREQYF.

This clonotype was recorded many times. The CDR3 is CASSIQDYSYEQYF. The CDR3 DNA follows: TGTGCCAGTAGTATTCAGGACTACTCCTACGAGCAGTACTTC. V gene TRBV19 combines with J gene TRBJ2-7, with D perhaps matching TRBD2 (6 bases). Germline V lookup: CDR1 LNHDA, CDR2 SQIVND (reference sequence). Trimming removed 3 bases from V and 0 bases from J, with 9 bases in between. This CDR3 comprises 14 residues.

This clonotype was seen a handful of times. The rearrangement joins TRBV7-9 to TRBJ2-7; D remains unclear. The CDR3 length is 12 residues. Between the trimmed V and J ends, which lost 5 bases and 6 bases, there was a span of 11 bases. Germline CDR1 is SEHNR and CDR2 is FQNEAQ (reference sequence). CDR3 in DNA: TGTGCCAGCAGCCCCGGATCGGCCGAGCAGTACTTC. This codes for CASSPGSAEQYF.

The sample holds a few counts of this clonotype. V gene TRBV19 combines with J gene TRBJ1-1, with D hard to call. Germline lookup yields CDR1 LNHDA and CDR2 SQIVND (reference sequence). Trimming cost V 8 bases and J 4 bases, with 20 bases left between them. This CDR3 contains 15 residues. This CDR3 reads CASVPGLFQSTEAFF. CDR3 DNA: TGTGCCAGTGTGCCAGGTCTGTTCCAATCCACTGAAGCTTTCTTT.

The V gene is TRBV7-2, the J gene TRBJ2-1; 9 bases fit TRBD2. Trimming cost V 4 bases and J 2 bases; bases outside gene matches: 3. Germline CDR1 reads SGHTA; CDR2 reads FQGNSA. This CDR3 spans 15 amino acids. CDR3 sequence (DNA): TGTGCCAGCAGCTATGTAGCGGGGGCCTACAATGAGCAGTTCTTC. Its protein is CASSYVAGAYNEQFF.

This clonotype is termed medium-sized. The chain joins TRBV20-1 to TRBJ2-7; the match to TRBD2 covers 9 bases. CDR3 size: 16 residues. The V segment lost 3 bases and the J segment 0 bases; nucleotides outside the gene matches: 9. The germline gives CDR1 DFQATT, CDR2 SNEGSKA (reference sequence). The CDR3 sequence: CSASNPSGKSSYEQYF. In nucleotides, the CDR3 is TGCAGTGCTAGCAATCCTAGCGGGAAAAGCTCCTACGAGCAGTACTTC.

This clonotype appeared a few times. The CDR3 sequence: CASRDRQNTEAFF. The CDR3, as DNA: TGTGCCAGCAGGGACAGACAGAACACTGAAGCTTTCTTT. J is TRBJ1-1 and V is TRBV6-2 or TRBV6-3; tentative D call: TRBD1 (6 bases). V lost 6 bases and J 1 base, leaving 9 bases between the germline ends. Germline V lookup: CDR1 MNHEY, CDR2 SVGEGT. This CDR3 has 13 amino acids.

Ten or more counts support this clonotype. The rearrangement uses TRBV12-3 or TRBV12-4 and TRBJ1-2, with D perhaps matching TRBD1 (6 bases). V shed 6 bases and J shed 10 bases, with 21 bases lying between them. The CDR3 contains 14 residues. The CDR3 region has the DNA TGTGCCAGCAGAAACAGGGATGGAGGATCAGACTACACCTTC. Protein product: CASRNRDGGSDYTF.

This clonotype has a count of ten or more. The CDR3 sequence is CASSQQYQETQYF. In nucleotides, the CDR3 is TGTGCCAGCAGCCAACAGTACCAAGAGACCCAGTACTTC. The chain recombines TRBV14 with TRBJ2-5, with D uncertain. CDR1 is SGHDN, CDR2 FVKESK, per germline. The V and J ends lost 2 bases and 0 bases respectively, with 4 bases between them. This CDR3 spans 13 amino acids. Complete variable domain (other parts from reference TRBV14 and TRBJ2-5): EAGVTQFPSHSVIEKGQTVTLRCDPISGHDNLYWYRRVMGKEIKFLLHFVKESKQDESGMPNNRFLAERTGGTYSTLKVQPAELEDSGVYFCASSQQYQETQYFGPGTRLLVL.

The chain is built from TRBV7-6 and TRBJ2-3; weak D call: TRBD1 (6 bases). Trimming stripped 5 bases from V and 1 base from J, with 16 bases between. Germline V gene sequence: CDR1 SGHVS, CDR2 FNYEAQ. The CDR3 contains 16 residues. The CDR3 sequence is CASSQSQGQGTDTQYF. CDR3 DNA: TGTGCCAGCAGCCAATCCCAGGGGCAGGGCACAGATACGCAGTATTTT.

For the CDR3, the DNA is TGTGCCAGCAGCTTAGTTATTACCGGGGGGGCCGGCACCGGGGAGCTGTTTTTT. Translated, it gives CASSLVITGGAGTGELFF. The V call is TRBV7-2, the J call TRBJ2-2, with 8 bases identical to TRBD2. The CDR3 is 18 amino acids. Germline V gives CDR1 SGHTA, CDR2 FQGNSA. The junction had 11 bases not matched to a gene; V was cut back by 1 base and J by 4 bases.

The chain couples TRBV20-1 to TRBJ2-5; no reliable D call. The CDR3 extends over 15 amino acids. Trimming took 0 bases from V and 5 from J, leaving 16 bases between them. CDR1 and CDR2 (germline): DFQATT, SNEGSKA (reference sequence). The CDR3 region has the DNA TGCAGTGCTAGAGATTTCGGTCTCGACGATGAGACCCAGTACTTC. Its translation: CSARDFGLDDETQYF.

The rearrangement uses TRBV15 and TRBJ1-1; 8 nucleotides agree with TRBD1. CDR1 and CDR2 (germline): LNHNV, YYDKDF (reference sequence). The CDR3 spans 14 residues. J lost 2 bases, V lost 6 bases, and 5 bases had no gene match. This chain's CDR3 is CATRYTGGNTEAFF. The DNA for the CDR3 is TGTGCCACCAGGTATACAGGGGGAAACACTGAAGCTTTCTTT.

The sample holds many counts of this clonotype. The CDR3 sequence: CASVLGATRGEQFF. In DNA form, the CDR3 reads TGTGCCAGCGTCCTAGGCGCCACTCGGGGGGAGCAGTTCTTC. This chain links TRBV7-9 with TRBJ2-1; D possibly corresponds to TRBD2 (6 bases). V lost 8 bases to trimming and J lost 10 bases, with 21 bases between them. Per the germline V gene, CDR1 is SEHNR and CDR2 is FQNEAQ (reference sequence). The CDR3 has 14 amino acids.

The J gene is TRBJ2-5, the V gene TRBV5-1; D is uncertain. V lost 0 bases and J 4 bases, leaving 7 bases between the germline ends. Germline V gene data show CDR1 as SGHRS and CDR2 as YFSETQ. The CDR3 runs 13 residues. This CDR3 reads CASSLADAETQYF. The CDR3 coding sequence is TGCGCCAGCAGCTTGGCTGATGCAGAGACCCAGTACTTC.

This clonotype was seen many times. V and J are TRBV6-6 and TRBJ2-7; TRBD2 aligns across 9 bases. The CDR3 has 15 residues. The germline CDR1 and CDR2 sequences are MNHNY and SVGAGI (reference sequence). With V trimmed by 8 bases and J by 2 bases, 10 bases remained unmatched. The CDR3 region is CASGHSAGGAYEQYF. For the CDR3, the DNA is TGTGCCAGCGGTCACAGTGCGGGGGGGGCCTACGAGCAGTACTTC.